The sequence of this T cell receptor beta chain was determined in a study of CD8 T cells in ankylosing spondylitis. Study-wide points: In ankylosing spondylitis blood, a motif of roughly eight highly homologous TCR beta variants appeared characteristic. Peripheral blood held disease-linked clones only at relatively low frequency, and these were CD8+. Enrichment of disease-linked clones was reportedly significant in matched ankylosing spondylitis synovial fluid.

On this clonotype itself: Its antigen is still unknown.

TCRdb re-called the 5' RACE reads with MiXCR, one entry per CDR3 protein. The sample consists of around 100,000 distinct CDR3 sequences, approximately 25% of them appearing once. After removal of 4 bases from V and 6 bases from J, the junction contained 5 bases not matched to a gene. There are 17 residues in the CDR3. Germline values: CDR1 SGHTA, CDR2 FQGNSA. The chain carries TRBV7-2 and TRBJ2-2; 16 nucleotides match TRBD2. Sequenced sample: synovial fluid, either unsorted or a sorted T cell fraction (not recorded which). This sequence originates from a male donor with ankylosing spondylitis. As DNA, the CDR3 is TGTGCCAGCAGCTACCAGGGACTAGCGGGAGGGGCCGGGGAGCTGTTTTTT. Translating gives CASSYQGLAGGAGELFF.